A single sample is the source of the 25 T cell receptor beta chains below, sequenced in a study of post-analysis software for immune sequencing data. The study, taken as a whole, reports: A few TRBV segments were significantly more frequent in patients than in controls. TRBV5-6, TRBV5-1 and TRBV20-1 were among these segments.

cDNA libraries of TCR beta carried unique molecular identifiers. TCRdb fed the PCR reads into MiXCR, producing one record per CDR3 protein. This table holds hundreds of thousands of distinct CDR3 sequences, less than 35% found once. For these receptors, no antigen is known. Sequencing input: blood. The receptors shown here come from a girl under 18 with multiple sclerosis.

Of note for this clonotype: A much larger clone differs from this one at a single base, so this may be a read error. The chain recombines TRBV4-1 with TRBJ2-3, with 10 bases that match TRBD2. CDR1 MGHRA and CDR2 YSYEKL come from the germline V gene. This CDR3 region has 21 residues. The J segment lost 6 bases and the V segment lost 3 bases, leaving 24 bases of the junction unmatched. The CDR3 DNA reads TGCGCCAGCAGCCATTTGGGGACTAGCGAGGGGCATCGGGAGAGGCTTGATACGCAGTATTTT. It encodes CASSHLGTSEGHRERLDTQYF.

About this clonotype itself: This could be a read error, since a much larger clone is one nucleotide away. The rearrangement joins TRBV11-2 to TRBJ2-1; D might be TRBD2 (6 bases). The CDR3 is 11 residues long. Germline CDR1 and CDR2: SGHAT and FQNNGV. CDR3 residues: CVSSAGLEQFF. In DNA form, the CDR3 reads TGTGTCAGCAGCGCCGGACTAGAGCAGTTCTTC.

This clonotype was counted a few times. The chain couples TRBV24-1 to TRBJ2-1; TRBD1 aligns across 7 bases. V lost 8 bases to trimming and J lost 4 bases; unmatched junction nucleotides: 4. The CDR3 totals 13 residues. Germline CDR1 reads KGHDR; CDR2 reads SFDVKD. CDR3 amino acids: CATMARGYNEQFF. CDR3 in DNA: TGTGCCACCATGGCCAGGGGGTACAATGAGCAGTTCTTC.

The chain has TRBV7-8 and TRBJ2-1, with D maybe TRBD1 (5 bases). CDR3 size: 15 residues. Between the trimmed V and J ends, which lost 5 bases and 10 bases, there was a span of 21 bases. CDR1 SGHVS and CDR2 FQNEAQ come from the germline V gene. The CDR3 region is CASSPRQSKPYEQFF. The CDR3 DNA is TGTGCCAGCAGCCCTAGACAGTCAAAGCCCTACGAGCAGTTCTTC. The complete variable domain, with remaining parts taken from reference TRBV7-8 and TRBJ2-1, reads GAGVSQSPRYKVAKRGQDVALRCDPISGHVSLFWYQQALGQGPEFLTYFQNEAQLDKSGLPSDRFFAERPEGSVSTLKIQRTQQEDSAVYLCASSPRQSKPYEQFFGPGTRLTVL.

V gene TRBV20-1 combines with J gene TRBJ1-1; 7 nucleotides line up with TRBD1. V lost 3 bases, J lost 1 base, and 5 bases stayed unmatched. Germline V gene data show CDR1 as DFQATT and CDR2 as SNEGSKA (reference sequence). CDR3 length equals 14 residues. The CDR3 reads CSASWGQSNTEAFF. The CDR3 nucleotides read TGCAGTGCTAGTTGGGGACAGTCGAACACTGAAGCTTTCTTT.

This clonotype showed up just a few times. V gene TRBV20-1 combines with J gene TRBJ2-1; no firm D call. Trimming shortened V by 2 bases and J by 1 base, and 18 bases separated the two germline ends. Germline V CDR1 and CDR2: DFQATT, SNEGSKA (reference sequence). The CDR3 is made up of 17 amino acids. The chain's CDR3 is CSARWARTTLSYNEQFF. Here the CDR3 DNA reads TGCAGTGCTAGATGGGCCAGAACCACCCTTTCCTACAATGAGCAGTTCTTC.

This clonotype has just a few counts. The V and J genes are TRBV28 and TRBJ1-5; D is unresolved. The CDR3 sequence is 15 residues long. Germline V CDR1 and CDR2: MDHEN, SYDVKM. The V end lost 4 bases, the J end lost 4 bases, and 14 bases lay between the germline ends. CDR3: CASSSNSYLNQPQHF. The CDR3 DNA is TGTGCCAGCAGTTCCAACAGCTACCTTAATCAGCCCCAGCATTTT.

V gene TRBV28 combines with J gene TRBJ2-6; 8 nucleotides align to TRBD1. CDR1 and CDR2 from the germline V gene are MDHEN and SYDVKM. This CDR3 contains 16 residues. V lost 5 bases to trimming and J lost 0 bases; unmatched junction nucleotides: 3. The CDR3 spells CASSQGAHSGANVLTF. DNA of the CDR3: TGTGCCAGCAGTCAGGGGGCTCACTCTGGGGCCAACGTCCTGACTTTC.

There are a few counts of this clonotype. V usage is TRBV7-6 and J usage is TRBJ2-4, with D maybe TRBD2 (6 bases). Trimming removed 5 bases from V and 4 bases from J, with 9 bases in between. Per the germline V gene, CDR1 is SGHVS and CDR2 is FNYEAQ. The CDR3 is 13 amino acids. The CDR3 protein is CASSRGEKNIQYF. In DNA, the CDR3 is TGTGCCAGCAGCCGCGGGGAGAAAAACATTCAGTACTTC.

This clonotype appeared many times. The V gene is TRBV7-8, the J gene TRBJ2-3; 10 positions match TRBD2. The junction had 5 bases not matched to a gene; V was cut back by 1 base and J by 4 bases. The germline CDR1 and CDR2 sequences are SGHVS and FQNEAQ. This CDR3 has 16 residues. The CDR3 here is CASSLGAGLASDTQYF. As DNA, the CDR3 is TGTGCCAGCAGCTTAGGAGCGGGACTAGCGTCAGATACGCAGTATTTT.

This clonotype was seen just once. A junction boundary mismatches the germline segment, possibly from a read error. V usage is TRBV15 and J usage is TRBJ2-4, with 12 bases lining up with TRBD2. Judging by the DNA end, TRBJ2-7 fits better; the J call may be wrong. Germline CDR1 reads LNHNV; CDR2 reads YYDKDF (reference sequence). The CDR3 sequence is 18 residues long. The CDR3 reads CTTSRVSSGLAGAYEQYF. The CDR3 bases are TGTACCACCAGCAGAGTGTCGTCGGGACTAGCGGGTGCCTACGAGCAGTACTTC.

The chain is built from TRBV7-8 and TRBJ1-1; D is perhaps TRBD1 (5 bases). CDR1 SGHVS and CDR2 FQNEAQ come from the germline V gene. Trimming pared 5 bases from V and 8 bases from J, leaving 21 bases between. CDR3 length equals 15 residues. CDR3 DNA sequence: TGTGCCAGCAGCGCCCGCGCGGGGCAGTCAAGAGAAGCTTTCTTT. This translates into CASSARAGQSREAFF. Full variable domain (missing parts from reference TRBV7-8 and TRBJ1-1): GAGVSQSPRYKVAKRGQDVALRCDPISGHVSLFWYQQALGQGPEFLTYFQNEAQLDKSGLPSDRFFAERPEGSVSTLKIQRTQQEDSAVYLCASSARAGQSREAFFGQGTRLTVV.

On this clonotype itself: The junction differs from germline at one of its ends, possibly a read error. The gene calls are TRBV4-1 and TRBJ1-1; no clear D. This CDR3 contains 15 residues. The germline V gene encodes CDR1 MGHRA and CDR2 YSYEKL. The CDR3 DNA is TGCGCCAGCATGAACACCCGAACAGAGAACACTGTAGCTTTCTTT. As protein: CASMNTRTENTVAFF.

In DNA, the CDR3 is TGTGCCAGCAGTTACTCGAGGCAGGGGGTGAACACTGAAGCTTTCTTT. Translation: CASSYSRQGVNTEAFF. V gene TRBV6-5 combines with J gene TRBJ1-1; 7 nucleotides agree with TRBD1. The CDR3 spans 16 residues. Losses at the gene ends were 0 bases for V and 0 bases for J; bases not matched to a gene: 4. Germline CDR1 is MNHEY and CDR2 is SVGAGI.

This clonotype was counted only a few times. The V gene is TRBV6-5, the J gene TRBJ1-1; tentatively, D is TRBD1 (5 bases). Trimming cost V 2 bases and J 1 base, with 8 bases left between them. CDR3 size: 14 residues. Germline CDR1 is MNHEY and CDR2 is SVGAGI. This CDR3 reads CASSYRTGNTEAFF. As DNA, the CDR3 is TGTGCCAGCAGTTACCGCACAGGGAACACTGAAGCTTTCTTT.

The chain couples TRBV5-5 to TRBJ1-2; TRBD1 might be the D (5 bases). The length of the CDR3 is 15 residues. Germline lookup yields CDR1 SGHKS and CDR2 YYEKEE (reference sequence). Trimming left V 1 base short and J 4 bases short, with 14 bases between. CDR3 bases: TGTGCCAGCAGCTTGAAGGGAGGGGAGGCCTATGGCTACACCTTC. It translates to CASSLKGGEAYGYTF.

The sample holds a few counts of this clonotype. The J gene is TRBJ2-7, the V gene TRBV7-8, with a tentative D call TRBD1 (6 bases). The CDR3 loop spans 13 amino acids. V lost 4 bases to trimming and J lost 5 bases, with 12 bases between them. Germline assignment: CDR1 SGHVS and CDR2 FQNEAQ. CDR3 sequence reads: CASSSRGFHEQYF. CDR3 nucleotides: TGTGCCAGCAGCTCGAGGGGGTTCCACGAGCAGTACTTC.

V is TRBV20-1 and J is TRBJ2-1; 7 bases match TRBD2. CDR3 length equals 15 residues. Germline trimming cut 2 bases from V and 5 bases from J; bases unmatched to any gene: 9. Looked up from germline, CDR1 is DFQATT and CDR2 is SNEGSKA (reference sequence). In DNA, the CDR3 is TGCAGTGCTAGACCTGGGGCAGGGAGGGACAATGAGCAGTTCTTC. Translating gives CSARPGAGRDNEQFF.

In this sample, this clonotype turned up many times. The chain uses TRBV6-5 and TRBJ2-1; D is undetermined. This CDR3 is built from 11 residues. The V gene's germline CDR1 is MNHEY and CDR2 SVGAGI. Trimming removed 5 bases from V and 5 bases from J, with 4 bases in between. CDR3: CASSTDNEQFF. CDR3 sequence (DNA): TGTGCCAGCAGTACCGACAATGAGCAGTTCTTC.

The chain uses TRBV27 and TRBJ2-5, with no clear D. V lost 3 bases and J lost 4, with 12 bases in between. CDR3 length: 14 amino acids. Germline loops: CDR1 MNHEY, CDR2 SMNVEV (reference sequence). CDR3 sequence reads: CASSFLGSGETQYF. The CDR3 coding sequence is TGTGCCAGCAGTTTTCTGGGTTCAGGAGAGACCCAGTACTTC.

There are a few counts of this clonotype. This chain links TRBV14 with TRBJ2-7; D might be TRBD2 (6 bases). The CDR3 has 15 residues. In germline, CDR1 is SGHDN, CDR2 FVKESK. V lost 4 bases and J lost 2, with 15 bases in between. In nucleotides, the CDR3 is TGTGCCAGCAGCCCGGAGCCGGGACTGACCTACGAGCAGTACTTC. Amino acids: CASSPEPGLTYEQYF.

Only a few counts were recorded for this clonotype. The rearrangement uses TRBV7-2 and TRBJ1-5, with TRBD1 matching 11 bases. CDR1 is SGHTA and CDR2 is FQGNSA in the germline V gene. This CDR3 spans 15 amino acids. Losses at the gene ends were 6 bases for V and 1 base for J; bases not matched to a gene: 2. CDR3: CASRRTGGSNQPQHF. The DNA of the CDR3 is TGTGCCAGCAGGAGGACAGGGGGCAGCAATCAGCCCCAGCATTTT.

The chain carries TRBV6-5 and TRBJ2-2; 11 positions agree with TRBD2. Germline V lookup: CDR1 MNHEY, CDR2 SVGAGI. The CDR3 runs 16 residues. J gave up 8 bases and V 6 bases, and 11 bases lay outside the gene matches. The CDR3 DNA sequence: TGTGCCAGCAGCCCCCTTAGCGGGAGGGCGTCGGGGGAGCTGTTTTTT. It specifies CASSPLSGRASGELFF.

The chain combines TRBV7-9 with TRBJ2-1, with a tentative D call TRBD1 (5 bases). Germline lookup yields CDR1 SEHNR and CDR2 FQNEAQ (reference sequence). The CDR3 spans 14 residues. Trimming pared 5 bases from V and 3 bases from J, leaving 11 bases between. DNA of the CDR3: TGTGCCAGCAGCCCGACAGTGAACTACAATGAGCAGTTCTTC. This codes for CASSPTVNYNEQFF. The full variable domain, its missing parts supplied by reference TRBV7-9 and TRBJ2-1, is DTGVSQNPRHKITKRGQNVTFRCDPISEHNRLYWYRQTLGQGPEFLTYFQNEAQLEKSRLLSDRFSAERPKGSFSTLEIQRTEQGDSAMYLCASSPTVNYNEQFFGPGTRLTVL.

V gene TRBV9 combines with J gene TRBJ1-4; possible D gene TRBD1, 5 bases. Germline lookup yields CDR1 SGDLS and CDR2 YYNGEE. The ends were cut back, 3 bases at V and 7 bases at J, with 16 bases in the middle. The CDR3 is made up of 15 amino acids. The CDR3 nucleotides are TGTGCCAGCAGCGCAACGGACACCCCTCGTGAAAAACTGTTTTTT. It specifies CASSATDTPREKLFF.